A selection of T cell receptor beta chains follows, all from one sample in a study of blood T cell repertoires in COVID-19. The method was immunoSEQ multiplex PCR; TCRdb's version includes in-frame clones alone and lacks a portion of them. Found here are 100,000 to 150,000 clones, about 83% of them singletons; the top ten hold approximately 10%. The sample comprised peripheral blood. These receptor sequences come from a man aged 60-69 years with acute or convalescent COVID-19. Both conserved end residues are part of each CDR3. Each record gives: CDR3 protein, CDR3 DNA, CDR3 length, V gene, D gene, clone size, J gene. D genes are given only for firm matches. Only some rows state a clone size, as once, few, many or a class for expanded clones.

CATSVARGANTGELFF	TGTGCCACCAGTGTCGCTAGAGGCGCGAACACCGGGGAGCTGTTTTTT	16	TRBV24-1	.	.	TRBJ2-2
CASRGARGAFF	TGTGCCAGCAGGGGGGCAAGGGGGGCTTTCTTT	11	TRBV12-3/TRBV12-4	.	.	TRBJ1-1
CASSFGLASTDTQYF	TGTGCCAGCAGTTTCGGGCTAGCCAGCACAGATACGCAGTATTTT	15	TRBV27	.	.	TRBJ2-3
CASSLAGARETQYF	TGTGCCAGCAGCTTAGCGGGGGCCAGGGAGACCCAGTACTTC	14	TRBV7-9	.	.	TRBJ2-5
CASSLVPGQYSGANVLTF	TGTGCCAGCAGCTTAGTGCCTGGACAGTACTCTGGGGCCAACGTCCTGACTTTC	18	TRBV11-2	.	many	TRBJ2-6
CASASRPGMGIEQYF	TGCGCCAGCGCTAGCCGACCGGGAATGGGTATCGAGCAGTACTTC	15	TRBV5-1	.	.	TRBJ2-7
CASSPLAGRSSYNEQFF	TGTGCCAGCAGTCCCCTAGCGGGAAGGAGCTCCTACAATGAGCAGTTCTTC	17	TRBV28	TRBD2	once	TRBJ2-1
CASTLTGQGNQPQHF	TGTGCCAGCACCTTGACGGGACAGGGCAATCAGCCCCAGCATTTT	15	TRBV28	TRBD1	.	TRBJ1-5
CASGLGTGTSVETQYF	TGTGCTAGTGGTTTGGGGACCGGGACTAGCGTAGAGACCCAGTACTTC	16	TRBV12-5	TRBD2	.	TRBJ2-5
CASSERRVPSYEQYF	TGTGCCAGCAGTGAACGGAGGGTTCCCTCCTACGAGCAGTACTTC	15	TRBV6-1	.	.	TRBJ2-7
CSASRGSGRRYNEQFF	TGCAGTGCTAGTCGTGGGAGCGGGAGAAGGTACAATGAGCAGTTCTTC	16	TRBV20-1	TRBD2	.	TRBJ2-1
CASSLLAGGNTGELFF	TGTGCCAGCAGCCTATTAGCGGGGGGAAACACCGGGGAGCTGTTTTTT	16	TRBV11-2	TRBD2	few	TRBJ2-2
CASSILDREGNEQFF	TGTGCCAGTAGTATCCTTGACAGGGAAGGAAATGAGCAGTTCTTC	15	TRBV19	TRBD1	.	TRBJ2-1
CASSRGGGAAGDEQYF	TGTGCCAGCAGCCGGGGAGGCGGTGCGGCGGGCGACGAGCAGTACTTC	16	TRBV5-4	.	.	TRBJ2-7
CACGSQQEKLFF	TGTGCCTGCGGGAGCCAACAAGAAAAACTGTTTTTT	12	TRBV30	.	few	TRBJ1-4
CASTGWGSNEKLFF	TGTGCCAGTACGGGATGGGGTTCTAATGAAAAACTGTTTTTT	14	TRBV19	.	.	TRBJ1-4
CASTSGGSTDTQYF	TGTGCCAGCACGTCCGGCGGGAGCACAGATACGCAGTATTTT	14	TRBV6-5	.	.	TRBJ2-3